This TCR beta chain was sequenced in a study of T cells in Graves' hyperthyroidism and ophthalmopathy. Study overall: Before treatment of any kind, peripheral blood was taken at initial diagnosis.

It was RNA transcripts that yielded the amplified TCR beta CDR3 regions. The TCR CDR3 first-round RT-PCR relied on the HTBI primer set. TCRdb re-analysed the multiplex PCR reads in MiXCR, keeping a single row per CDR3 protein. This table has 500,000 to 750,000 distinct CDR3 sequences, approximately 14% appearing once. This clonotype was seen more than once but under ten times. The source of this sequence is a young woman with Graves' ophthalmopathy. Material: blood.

The CDR3 spells CASSHRELPSYNEQFF. The DNA of the CDR3 is TGTGCCAGCAGTCACAGGGAACTCCCCTCCTACAATGAGCAGTTCTTC. The genes are TRBV12-3 or TRBV12-4 and TRBJ2-1, with D possibly TRBD1 on 6 matching bases. Trimming cost V 5 bases and J 0 bases, with 14 bases left between them. This CDR3 comprises 16 residues.